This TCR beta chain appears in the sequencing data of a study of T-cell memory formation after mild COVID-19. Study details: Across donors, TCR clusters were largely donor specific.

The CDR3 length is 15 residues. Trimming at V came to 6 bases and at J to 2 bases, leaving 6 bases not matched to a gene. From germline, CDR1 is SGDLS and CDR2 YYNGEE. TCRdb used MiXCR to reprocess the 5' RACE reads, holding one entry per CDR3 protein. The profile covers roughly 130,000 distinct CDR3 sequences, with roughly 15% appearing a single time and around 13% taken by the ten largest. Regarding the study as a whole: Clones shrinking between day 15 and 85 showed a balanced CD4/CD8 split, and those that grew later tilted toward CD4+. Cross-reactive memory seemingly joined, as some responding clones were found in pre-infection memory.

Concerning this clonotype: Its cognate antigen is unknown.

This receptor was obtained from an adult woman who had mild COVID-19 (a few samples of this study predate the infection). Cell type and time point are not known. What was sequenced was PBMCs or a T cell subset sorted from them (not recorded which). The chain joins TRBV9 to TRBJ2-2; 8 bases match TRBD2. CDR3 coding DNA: TGTGCCAGCAAGGAGACTAGCGTTAACACCGGGGAGCTGTTTTTT. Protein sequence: CASKETSVNTGELFF. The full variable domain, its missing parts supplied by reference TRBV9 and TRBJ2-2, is DSGVTQTPKHLITATGQRVTLRCSPRSGDLSVYWYQQSLDQGLQFLIQYYNGEERAKGNILERFSAQQFPDLHSELNLSSLELGDSALYFCASKETSVNTGELFFGEGSRLTVL.